Listed below are T cell receptor beta chains from one sample, sequenced in a study of cytomegalovirus exposure and HLA in healthy donors. Produced via immunoSEQ multiplex PCR; TCRdb's table is partial and in-frame only. The sample shows tens of thousands of clones, around 80% of them seen only once. The material sequenced was PBMCs. These TCRs come from a male donor in good health and CMV-seropositive. The CDR3 runs from the conserved cysteine through the conserved F or W. A D gene is named only where the DNA matches it firmly. The size field is filled for only some rows; it gives once, few, many or a size class.

TRBV5-4	TRBD1	TRBJ2-1	NA	TGTGCCAGCAGCTTGCCCTCAGGGGGCTTCTCCTACAATGAGCAGTTCTTC	CASSLPSGGFSYNEQFF
TRBV7-2	NA	TRBJ2-3	once	TGTGCCAGCAAACTAGCATCTACGCAGTATTTT	CASKLASTQYF
TRBV28	NA	TRBJ2-5	few	TGTGCCAGCAGTTTAAGGGGTCTCCAAGAGACCCAGTACTTC	CASSLRGLQETQYF
TRBV29-1	TRBD2	TRBJ2-1	NA	TGCAGCGTTGAAGATCCGTGGGCGGGAGGATTGGGGGGTGAGCAGTTCTTC	CSVEDPWAGGLGGEQFF
TRBV30	NA	TRBJ2-7	NA	TGTGCCTGGAGCCGGACAAACACCTACGAGCAGTACTTC	CAWSRTNTYEQYF
TRBV19	NA	TRBJ1-5	few	TGTGCCAGTAGACGGGATTCGGGCAATCAGCCCCAGCATTTT	CASRRDSGNQPQHF
TRBV27	TRBD1	TRBJ2-7	NA	TGTGCCAGCAGTCAAACCGGGACAGGGAACGAGCAGTACTTC	CASSQTGTGNEQYF
TRBV5-1	NA	TRBJ2-1	NA	TGCGCCAGCAGCTTGGCCGACTGGAACAATGAGCAGTTCTTC	CASSLADWNNEQFF
TRBV28	TRBD1	TRBJ1-2	NA	TGTGCCAGCAGCACGGACAGGGGGGGTGGCTACACCTTC	CASSTDRGGGYTF
TRBV28	NA	TRBJ1-1	NA	TGTGCCAGCACCCCCGGAGAGTTT	CASTPGEF
TRBV19	NA	TRBJ1-5	once	TGTGCCAGTAGTATAACACTGGGGCGGCTCTTCAAGCCCCAGCATTTT	CASSITLGRLFKPQHF
TRBV2	NA	TRBJ2-6	NA	TGTGCCAGCATTTCGAACAGAAGAAGCTCTGGGGCCAACGTCCTGACTTTC	CASISNRRSSGANVLTF
TRBV19	TRBD1	TRBJ1-5	NA	TGTGCCAGTAGTTCGGGGACAGGGTTCGGTCAGCCCCAGCATTTT	CASSSGTGFGQPQHF
TRBV5-1	TRBD2	TRBJ2-3	NA	TGCGCCAGCAGCTTGGCCTCTAAGCGGGGGCCCACAGATACGCAGTATTTT	CASSLASKRGPTDTQYF
TRBV6-6	TRBD1	TRBJ2-7	NA	TGTGCCAGCAGCAAATCGGACAGGGGGCAATACGAGCAGTACTTC	CASSKSDRGQYEQYF
TRBV7-2	TRBD1	TRBJ1-1	NA	TGTGCCAGCAGCTTAGTATGGGGGACAGGGATGAGGGCTGAAGCTTTCTTT	CASSLVWGTGMRAEAFF
TRBV28	NA	TRBJ1-1	NA	TGTGCCAGCAGCCTTGGAGGGTTCACTGAAGCTTTCTTT	CASSLGGFTEAFF
TRBV30	TRBD2	TRBJ2-1	NA	TGTGCCTGGAGTCCTGACAGCGGGGGGAATTACAATGAGCAGTTCTTC	CAWSPDSGGNYNEQFF
TRBV5-1	NA	TRBJ2-7	NA	TGCGCCAGCAGCTTGGGTCAGCTCGACAGGAGGTACGAGCAGTACTTC	CASSLGQLDRRYEQYF
TRBV9	NA	TRBJ1-1	NA	TGTGCCAGCAGCGCCCTGGGGGGGGTCATGAACACTGAAGCTTTCTTT	CASSALGGVMNTEAFF
TRBV2	TRBD2	TRBJ2-4	NA	TGTGCCAGCAGTGAAGGTTGGGGGAGCGGGGGGGGCATTCAGTACTTC	CASSEGWGSGGGIQYF
TRBV7-9	NA	TRBJ1-1	NA	TGTGCCAGCAGGCAGGACACCCCGAACACTGAAGCTTTCTTT	CASRQDTPNTEAFF
TRBV2	NA	TRBJ2-6	few	TGTGCCACCAGAGGGGGGGACAACTCTGGGGCCAACGTCCTGACTTTC	CATRGGDNSGANVLTF
TRBV7-9	NA	TRBJ1-5	NA	TGTGCCAGCAGCTATTCTGTTAGCAATCAGCCCCAGCATTTT	CASSYSVSNQPQHF
TRBV7-6	TRBD2	TRBJ2-5	NA	TGTGCCAGCAGCTTCCCCGGACTAGCGGGGCAAGAGACCCAGTACTTC	CASSFPGLAGQETQYF
TRBV5-6	NA	TRBJ1-1	NA	TGTGCCAGCAGCTTAATGTTAGGAGGGAATCAGCTTACTGAAGCTTTCTTT	CASSLMLGGNQLTEAFF
TRBV28	NA	TRBJ2-4	NA	TGTGCCAGCAGTATATACCGGGACATTCAGTACTTC	CASSIYRDIQYF
TRBV19	TRBD1	TRBJ1-4	NA	TGTGCCAGTAGTACAGGGGGCGCATCTAATGAAAAACTGTTTTTT	CASSTGGASNEKLFF
TRBV18	NA	TRBJ1-1	NA	TGTGCCAGCTCACCCATTGCGGGGGTCACTGAAGCTTTCTTT	CASSPIAGVTEAFF
TRBV13	NA	TRBJ2-2	NA	TGTGCCAGCAGCCGCCTGGGGATCGGGGCCGGGGAGCTGTTTTTT	CASSRLGIGAGELFF
TRBV7-9	TRBD1	TRBJ2-7	NA	TGTGCCAGCAGCCTCTCCGGGACAGGGGGCAACGAGCAGTACTTC	CASSLSGTGGNEQYF
TRBV30	NA	TRBJ1-4	NA	TGTGCCTGGAGGGGAGGGCAAGCAACTAATGAAAAACTGTTTTTT	CAWRGGQATNEKLFF
TRBV2	TRBD1	TRBJ1-2	NA	TGTGCCAGCATGAGGGACAGGTATAATGGCTACACCTTC	CASMRDRYNGYTF
TRBV27	NA	TRBJ1-6	NA	TGTGCCAGCACACACTCAGGGAGGACCCTCCACTTT	CASTHSGRTLHF
TRBV2	NA	TRBJ1-5	NA	TGTGCCAGCAGGCGTAGCAATCAGCCCCAGCATTTT	CASRRSNQPQHF
TRBV30	NA	TRBJ2-2	NA	TGTGCCCGGGGTCCTAGCAACTCGAACACCGGGGAGCTGTTTTTT	CARGPSNSNTGELFF
TRBV19	NA	TRBJ1-5	NA	TGTGCCAGTAGTATGCAGGTCGGAACAGGGAGCCAGCCCCAGCATTTT	CASSMQVGTGSQPQHF